The 15 T cell receptor beta chains below were found in one sample sequenced in a study of response to subunit inactivated influenza vaccine. Each CDR3 protein gets one entry after TCRdb re-called the RT-PCR reads with MiXCR. The sample contains about 700,000 distinct CDR3 sequences, 11% to 15% of which appear only once. The specimen comprised PBMCs from blood, sampled 14 to 15 days before vaccination. Source of these receptors: a middle-aged man who received an inactivated influenza vaccine.

This sequence joins TRBV4-2 and TRBJ2-2; no reliable D call. There are 15 residues in the CDR3. The germline V gene encodes CDR1 LGHNA and CDR2 YNFKEQ. The germline V and J ends were trimmed by 3 bases and 1 base, with 9 bases remaining between them. The CDR3 sequence: CASSQADGNTGELFF. CDR3 coding DNA: TGTGCCAGCAGCCAGGCTGATGGGAACACCGGGGAGCTGTTTTTT.

Note on this clonotype: This may stem from a read error, because a much larger clone lies one nucleotide away. The V gene is TRBV5-1, the J gene TRBJ2-1; D is possibly TRBD1 or TRBD2 (5 bases each). V gave up 0 bases and J gave up 10 bases, with 20 bases separating them. Germline CDR1 is SGHRS and CDR2 is YFSETQ. The CDR3 runs to 16 residues. This CDR3 is CASSLALGLGRSEQFF. Here the CDR3 DNA reads TGCGCCAGCAGCTTGGCGTTAGGGCTGGGACGGTCCGAGCAGTTCTTC.

The rearrangement uses TRBV4-2 and TRBJ2-6, with D maybe TRBD1 (5 bases). The germline V gene has CDR1 LGHNA and CDR2 YNFKEQ. There are 19 residues in the CDR3. V lost 0 bases and J lost 2, with 17 bases in between. CDR3 nucleotide sequence: TGTGCCAGCAGCCAAGATCGGGCAGGGATGTTCACTGGGGCCAACGTCCTGACTTTC. This gives the protein CASSQDRAGMFTGANVLTF.

CDR3 coding DNA: TGTGCCAGCAGAAGGGACGTACTATCCACAGATACGCAGTATTTT. Its protein product is CASRRDVLSTDTQYF. The chain is built from TRBV27 and TRBJ2-3, with D perhaps given as TRBD1 or TRBD2 (5 bases each). Germline CDR1 reads MNHEY; CDR2 reads SMNVEV (reference sequence). V was clipped by 6 bases and J by 2 bases, with 15 bases between them. The CDR3 sequence is 15 residues long.

In its sample, this clonotype was seen a few times. CDR3: CASSRTGGYDEQFF. CDR3 nucleotides: TGTGCCAGCAGTCGGACAGGGGGATACGATGAGCAGTTCTTC. The rearrangement joins TRBV6-2 or TRBV6-3 to TRBJ2-1; TRBD1 aligns across 10 bases. CDR1 is MNHEY, CDR2 SVGEGT, per germline. Trimming removed 5 bases from V and 8 bases from J; junction bases left unmatched: 6. This CDR3 is 14 amino acids long.

There are a few counts of this clonotype. V gene TRBV3-1 combines with J gene TRBJ1-2; D is ambiguous. V gave up 1 base and J gave up 8 bases, with 11 bases separating them. Germline assignment: CDR1 LGHDT and CDR2 YNNKEL (reference sequence). The CDR3 sequence is 13 residues long. Here the CDR3 DNA reads TGTGCCAGCAGCCAAGGGGCCCTGGGCGGCTACACCTTC. Translated, it gives CASSQGALGGYTF.

The chain links TRBV20-1 to TRBJ2-7; 9 nucleotides align to TRBD2. The CDR3 runs 14 residues. Trimming removed 3 bases from V and 3 bases from J; junction bases left unmatched: 6. The germline V gene has CDR1 DFQATT and CDR2 SNEGSKA (reference sequence). CDR3 in DNA: TGCAGTGCTAGTTCACTAGCGGGCAACTACGAGCAGTACTTC. Its translation is CSASSLAGNYEQYF.

This clonotype turned up a few times. The chain couples TRBV20-1 to TRBJ2-7, with 10 bases matching TRBD2. The CDR3 is 15 residues long. CDR1 is DFQATT, CDR2 SNEGSKA, per germline (reference sequence). J lost 1 base, V lost 6 bases, and 9 bases had no gene match. CDR3 protein: CSAHTGTSVSYEQYF. CDR3 in DNA: TGCAGTGCACACACCGGGACTAGCGTATCCTACGAGCAGTACTTC.

This clonotype came up many times. The chain is built from TRBV29-1 and TRBJ2-3; D unclear. Germline V lookup: CDR1 SQVTM, CDR2 ANQGSEA. The CDR3 has 12 amino acids. Trimming cost V 4 bases and J 2 bases, with 7 bases left between them. The CDR3 loop is CSVGHYTDTQYF. The DNA for the CDR3 is TGCAGCGTTGGACACTACACAGATACGCAGTATTTT.

The chain employs TRBV29-1 and TRBJ2-3, with D perhaps TRBD2 (5 bases). Germline V CDR1 and CDR2: SQVTM, ANQGSEA. The V end lost 6 bases, the J end lost 2 bases, and 12 bases lay between the germline ends. The CDR3 sequence is 13 residues long. The CDR3 sequence is CSVVARYTDTQYF. The CDR3 DNA sequence: TGCAGCGTGGTAGCGCGATACACAGATACGCAGTATTTT.

The chain couples TRBV18 to TRBJ2-7; 7 bases match TRBD1. Trimming removed 0 bases from V and 1 base from J; junction bases left unmatched: 6. CDR3 length: 16 residues. CDR1 KGHSH and CDR2 LQKENI come from the germline V gene. The CDR3 DNA follows: TGTGCCAGCTCACCACCGAACAGGGGAGCATCCTACGAGCAGTACTTC. Residues: CASSPPNRGASYEQYF.

The V and J genes are TRBV5-1 and TRBJ2-5; 11 bases match TRBD2. CDR1 is SGHRS and CDR2 is YFSETQ in the germline V gene. This CDR3 has 18 amino acids. J gave up 4 bases and V 6 bases, and 17 bases lay outside the gene matches. The CDR3 sequence: CASMLVPSGGPSGETQYF. The CDR3 nucleotides are TGCGCCAGCATGCTGGTCCCTAGCGGGGGGCCGTCCGGAGAGACCCAGTACTTC.

This chain joins TRBV12-3 or TRBV12-4 and TRBJ1-2; TRBD1 agrees at 8 bases. The ends lost 8 bases at V and 8 bases at J; junction bases unmatched: 10. The CDR3 is 13 residues long. CDR3 sequence: CASRSGGAGGYTF. The CDR3 DNA is TGTGCCAGCCGCTCAGGGGGCGCGGGGGGCTACACCTTC.

Of note for this clonotype: This likely comes from a read error, as the CDR3 has no conserved phenylalanine or tryptophan at its end. The V and J genes are TRBV29-1 and TRBJ2-3; D not certain. Germline values: CDR1 SQVTM, CDR2 ANQGSEA. This CDR3 comprises 14 residues. Between the trimmed V and J ends, which lost 4 bases and 0 bases, there was a span of 11 bases. CDR3 region: CSVAKLVSTDTQYS. Here the CDR3 DNA reads TGCAGCGTTGCAAAGCTCGTTAGCACAGATACGCAGTATTCT.

This clonotype was counted at least ten times. The rearrangement joins TRBV30 to TRBJ2-5, with a possible D match to TRBD2 (5 bases). V gave up 1 base and J gave up 2 bases, with 8 bases separating them. The CDR3 has 13 amino acids. Germline V gene data show CDR1 as GTSNPN and CDR2 as SVGIG (reference sequence). DNA for the CDR3: TGTGCCTGGAGTGCCGGACTGCAAGAGACCCAGTACTTC. Its translation is CAWSAGLQETQYF. Using reference TRBV30 and TRBJ2-5 for the parts outside the CDR3, the full variable domain is SQTIHQWPATLVQPVGSPLSLECTVEGTSNPNLYWYRQAAGRGLQLLFYSVGIGQISSEVPQNLSASRPQDRQFILSSKKLLLSDSGFYLCAWSAGLQETQYFGPGTRLLVL.